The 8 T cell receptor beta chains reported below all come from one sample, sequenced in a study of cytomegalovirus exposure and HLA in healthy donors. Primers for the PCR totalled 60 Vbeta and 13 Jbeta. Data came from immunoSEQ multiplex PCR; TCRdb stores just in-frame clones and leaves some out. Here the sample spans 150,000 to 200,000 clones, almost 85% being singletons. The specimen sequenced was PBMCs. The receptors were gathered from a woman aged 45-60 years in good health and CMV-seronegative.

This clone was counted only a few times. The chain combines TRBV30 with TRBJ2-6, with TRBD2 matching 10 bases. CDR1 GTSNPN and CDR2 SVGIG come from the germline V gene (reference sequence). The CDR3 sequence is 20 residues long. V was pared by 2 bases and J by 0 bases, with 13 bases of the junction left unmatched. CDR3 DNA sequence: TGTGCCTGGAGTAGGGATAGGGTAGCGGGAGGCTCCTCTGGGGCCAACGTCCTGACTTTC. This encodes CAWSRDRVAGGSSGANVLTF.

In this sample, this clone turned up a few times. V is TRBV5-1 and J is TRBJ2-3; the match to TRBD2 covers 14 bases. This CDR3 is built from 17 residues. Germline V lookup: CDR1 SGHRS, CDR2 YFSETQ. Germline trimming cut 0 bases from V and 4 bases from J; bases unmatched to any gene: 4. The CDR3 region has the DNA TGCGCCAGCAGCTTGGGGACTAGCGGGAGGACGGCAGATACGCAGTATTTT. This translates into CASSLGTSGRTADTQYF.

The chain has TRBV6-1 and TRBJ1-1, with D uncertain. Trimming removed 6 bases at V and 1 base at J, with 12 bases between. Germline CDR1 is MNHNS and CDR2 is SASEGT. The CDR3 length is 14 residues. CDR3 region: CASSNNRQNTEAFF. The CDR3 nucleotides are TGTGCCAGCAGCAACAATCGACAGAACACTGAAGCTTTCTTT.

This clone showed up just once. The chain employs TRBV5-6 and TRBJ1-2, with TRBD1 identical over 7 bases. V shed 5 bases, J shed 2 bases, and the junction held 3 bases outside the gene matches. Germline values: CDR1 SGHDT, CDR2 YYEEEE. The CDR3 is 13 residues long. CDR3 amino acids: CASRMGQNYGYTF. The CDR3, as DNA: TGTGCCAGCAGGATGGGACAGAACTATGGCTACACCTTC.

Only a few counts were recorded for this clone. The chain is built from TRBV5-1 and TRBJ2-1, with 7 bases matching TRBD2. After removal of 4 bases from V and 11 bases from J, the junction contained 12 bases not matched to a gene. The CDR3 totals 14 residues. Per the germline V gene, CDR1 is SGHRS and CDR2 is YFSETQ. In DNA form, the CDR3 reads TGCGCCAGCAGCCGTGGAGGGACTAACGAAAAGCAGTTCTTC. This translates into CASSRGGTNEKQFF.

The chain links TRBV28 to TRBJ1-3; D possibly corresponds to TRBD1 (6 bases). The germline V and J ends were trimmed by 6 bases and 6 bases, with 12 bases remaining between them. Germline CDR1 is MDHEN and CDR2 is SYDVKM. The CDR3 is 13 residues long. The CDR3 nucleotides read TGTGCCAGCAGCGACAGGATTTTAAACACCATATATTTT. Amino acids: CASSDRILNTIYF.

CDR3 sequence (DNA): TGTGCCAGCAGTTACTCTGGGCAAGATACGCAGTATTTT. Amino acid sequence: CASSYSGQDTQYF. The gene calls are TRBV6-5 and TRBJ2-3; D is unclear. CDR1 MNHEY and CDR2 SVGAGI come from the germline V gene. Trimming stripped 0 bases from V and 5 bases from J, with 6 bases between. This CDR3 is 13 amino acids long.

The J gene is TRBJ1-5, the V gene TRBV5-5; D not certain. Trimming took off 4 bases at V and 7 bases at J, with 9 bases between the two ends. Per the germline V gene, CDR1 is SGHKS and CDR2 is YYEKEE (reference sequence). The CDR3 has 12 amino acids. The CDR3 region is CASSRPGQPQHF. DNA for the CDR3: TGTGCCAGCAGCCGACCCGGGCAGCCCCAGCATTTT. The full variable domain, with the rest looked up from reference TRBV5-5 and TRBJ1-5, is DAGVTQSPTHLIKTRGQQVTLRCSPISGHKSVSWYQQVLGQGPQFIFQYYEKEERGRGNFPDRFSARQFPNYSSELNVNALLLGDSALYLCASSRPGQPQHFGDGTRLSIL.